The TCR beta chain under discussion was sequenced for a study of blood T cell repertoires in COVID-19. Clones were read by immunoSEQ multiplex PCR, and TCRdb kept only the in-frame ones, dropping some. This sample has 200,000 or so clones, with around 83% found just once. This clone turned up a few times. Germline CDR1 LNHDA, CDR2 SQIVND (reference sequence). CDR3 length: 17 residues. V dropped 4 bases and J dropped 3; count of bases not matched to a gene: 9. Each participant's cohort was designated according to participant-reported clinical history. Sequences were obtained from PBMCs or T cells enriched from blood (not recorded which). The TCR was taken from a woman between 40 and 50 years old with acute COVID-19. The rearrangement joins TRBV19 to TRBJ2-1; 10 bases align to TRBD2. The CDR3 coding sequence is TGTGCCAGTAGTAAATACGACTTAGCGGGGGGCTACAATGAGCAGTTCTTC. It is translated as CASSKYDLAGGYNEQFF.